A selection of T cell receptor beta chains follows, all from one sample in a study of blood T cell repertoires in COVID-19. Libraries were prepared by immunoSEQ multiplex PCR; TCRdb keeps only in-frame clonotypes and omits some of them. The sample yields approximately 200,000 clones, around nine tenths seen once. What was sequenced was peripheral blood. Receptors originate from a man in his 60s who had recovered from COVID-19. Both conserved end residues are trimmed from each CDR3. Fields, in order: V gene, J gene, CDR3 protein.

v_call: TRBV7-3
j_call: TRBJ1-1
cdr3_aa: ASSPHGQDLNTEAF

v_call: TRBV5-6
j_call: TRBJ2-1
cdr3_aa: ASSVPGQGLNNEQF

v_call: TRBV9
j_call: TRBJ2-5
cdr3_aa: ASSGGAQETQY

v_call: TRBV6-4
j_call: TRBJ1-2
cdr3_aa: ASSAGYSDPLGYT

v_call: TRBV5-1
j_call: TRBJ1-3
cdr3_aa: ASSSSARRAGNTIY

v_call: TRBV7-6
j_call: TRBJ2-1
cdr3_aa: ASSHTNNEQF

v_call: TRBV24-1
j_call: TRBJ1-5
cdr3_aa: ATSDTGYQPQH

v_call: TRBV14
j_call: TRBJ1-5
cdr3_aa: ASSQSGSVQPQH

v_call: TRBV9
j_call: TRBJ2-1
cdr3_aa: ASGATVYNEQF

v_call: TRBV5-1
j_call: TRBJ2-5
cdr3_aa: ASTMTGQETQY

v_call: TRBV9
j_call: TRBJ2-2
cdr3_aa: ASSVATGNTGELF

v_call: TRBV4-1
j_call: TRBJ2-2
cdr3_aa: ASSQPRQGTPGLF

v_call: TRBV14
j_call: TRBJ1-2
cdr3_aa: ASSPSTGGRNYGYT

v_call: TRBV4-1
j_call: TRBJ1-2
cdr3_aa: ASSQAAEGRYT

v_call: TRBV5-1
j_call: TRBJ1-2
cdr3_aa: ASSPFSVRENYGYT

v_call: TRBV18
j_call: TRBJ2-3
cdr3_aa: ASSPPSAGDTQY

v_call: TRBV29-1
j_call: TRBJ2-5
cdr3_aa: SVDRQGPETQY

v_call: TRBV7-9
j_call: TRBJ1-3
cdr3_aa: ASSFTGQGNTIY

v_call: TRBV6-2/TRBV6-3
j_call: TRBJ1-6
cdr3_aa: ASSYSEDSPLH

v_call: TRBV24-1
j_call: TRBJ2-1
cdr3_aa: ATAGTSGRDYNEQF

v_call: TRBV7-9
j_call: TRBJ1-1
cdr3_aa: ASSPSTEAF

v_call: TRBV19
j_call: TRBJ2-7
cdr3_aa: ASSQGYEQY

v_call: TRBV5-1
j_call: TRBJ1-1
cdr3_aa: ASSFITGNPTMNTEAF

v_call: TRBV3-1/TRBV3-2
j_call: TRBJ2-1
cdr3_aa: ASSQMHRGSYNEQF

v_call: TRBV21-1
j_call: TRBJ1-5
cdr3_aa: ASSNSIGTGTEQPQH

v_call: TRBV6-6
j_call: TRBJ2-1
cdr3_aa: ASSSLTASSYNEQF

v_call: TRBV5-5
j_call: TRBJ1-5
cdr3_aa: ASSLAGGQRQPQH

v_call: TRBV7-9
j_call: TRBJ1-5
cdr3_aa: ASSPGGTGGRQPQH

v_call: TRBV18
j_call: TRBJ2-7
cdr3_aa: ASSRLPTLEQY

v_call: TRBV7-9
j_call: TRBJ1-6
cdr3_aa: ASSARQGYNSPLH

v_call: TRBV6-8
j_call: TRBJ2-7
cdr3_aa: ASSYTSNPGVCEQY

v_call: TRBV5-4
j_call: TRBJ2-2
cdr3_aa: ASSLVRTSGSGELF

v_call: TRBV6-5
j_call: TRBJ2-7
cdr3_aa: ASNRPSSYEQY

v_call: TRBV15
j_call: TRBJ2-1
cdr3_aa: ATSRESLAGNEQF

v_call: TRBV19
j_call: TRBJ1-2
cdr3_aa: ASRKEGQGYGYT

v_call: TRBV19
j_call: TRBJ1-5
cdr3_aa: ASRPNHLLPQH

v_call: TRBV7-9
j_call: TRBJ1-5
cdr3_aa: ASTPPGGGNQPQH

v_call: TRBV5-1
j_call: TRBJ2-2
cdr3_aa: ASRRQASGFTGELF

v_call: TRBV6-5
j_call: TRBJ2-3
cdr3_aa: ASSYGTSGSDTQY

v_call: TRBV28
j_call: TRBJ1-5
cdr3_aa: ASTPDRGDQPQH

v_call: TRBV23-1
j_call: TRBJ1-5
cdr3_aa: ASSQWGGIPGPQPQH

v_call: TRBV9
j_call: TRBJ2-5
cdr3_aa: ASSVAVGTSGSQETQY

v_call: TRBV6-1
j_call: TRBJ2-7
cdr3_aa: AIATGQGTGEQY

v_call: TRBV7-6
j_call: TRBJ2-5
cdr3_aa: ASSLGLAGGRGETQY

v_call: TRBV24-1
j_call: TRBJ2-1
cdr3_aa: ATSAGHGGANEQF

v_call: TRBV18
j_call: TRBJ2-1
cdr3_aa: ASSPQGQRNEQF

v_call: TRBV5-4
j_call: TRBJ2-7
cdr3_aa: ASSMDGYEQY

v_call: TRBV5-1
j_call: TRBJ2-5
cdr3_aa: ASSPREGSETQY

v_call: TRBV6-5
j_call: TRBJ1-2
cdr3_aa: ASSTPGQNYGYT

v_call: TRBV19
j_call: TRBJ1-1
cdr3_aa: ASSGPYTEAF

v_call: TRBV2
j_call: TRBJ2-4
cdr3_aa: ASSGTTIAKNIQY